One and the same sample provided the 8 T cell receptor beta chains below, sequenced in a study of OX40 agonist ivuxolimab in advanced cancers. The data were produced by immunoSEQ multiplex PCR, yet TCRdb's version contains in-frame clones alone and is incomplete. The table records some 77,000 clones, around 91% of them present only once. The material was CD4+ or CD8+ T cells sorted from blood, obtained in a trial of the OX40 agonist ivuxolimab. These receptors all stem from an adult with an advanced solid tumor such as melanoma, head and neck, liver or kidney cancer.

This chain's CDR3 is CATSRHDGNQETQYF. The CDR3 coding sequence is TGTGCCACCAGCAGACATGACGGGAACCAAGAGACCCAGTACTTC. The chain couples TRBV15 to TRBJ2-5; a weak D match, TRBD2 (5 bases). The V end lost 2 bases, the J end lost 0 bases, and 10 bases lay between the germline ends. This CDR3 has 15 amino acids. Germline CDR1 and CDR2: LNHNV and YYDKDF (reference sequence).

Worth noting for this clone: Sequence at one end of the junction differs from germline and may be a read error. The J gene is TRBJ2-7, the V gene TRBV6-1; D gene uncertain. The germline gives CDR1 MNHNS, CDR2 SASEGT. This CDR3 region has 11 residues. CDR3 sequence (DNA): TGTGCCAGCACTGAAGCCTACGAGCAGTACTTC. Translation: CASTEAYEQYF.

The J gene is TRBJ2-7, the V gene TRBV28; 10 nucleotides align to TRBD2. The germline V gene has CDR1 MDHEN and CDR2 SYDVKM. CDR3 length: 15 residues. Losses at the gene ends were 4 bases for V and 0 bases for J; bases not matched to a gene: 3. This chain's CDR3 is CASSSSGSLSYEQYF. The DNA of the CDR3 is TGTGCCAGCAGTTCTAGCGGGAGCCTCTCCTACGAGCAGTACTTC.

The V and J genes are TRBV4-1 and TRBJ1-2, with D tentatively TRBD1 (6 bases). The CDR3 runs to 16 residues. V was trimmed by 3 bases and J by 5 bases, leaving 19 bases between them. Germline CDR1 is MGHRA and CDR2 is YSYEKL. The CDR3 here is CASSQLQGGESYGYTF. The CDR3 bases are TGCGCCAGCAGCCAGCTACAGGGCGGGGAATCGTATGGCTACACCTTC.

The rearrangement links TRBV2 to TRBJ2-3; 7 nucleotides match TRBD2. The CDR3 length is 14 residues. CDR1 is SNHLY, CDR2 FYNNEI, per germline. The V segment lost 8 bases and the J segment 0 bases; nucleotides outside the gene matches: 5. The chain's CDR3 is CASALADSTDTQYF. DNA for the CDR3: TGTGCCAGCGCGCTAGCGGATAGCACAGATACGCAGTATTTT.

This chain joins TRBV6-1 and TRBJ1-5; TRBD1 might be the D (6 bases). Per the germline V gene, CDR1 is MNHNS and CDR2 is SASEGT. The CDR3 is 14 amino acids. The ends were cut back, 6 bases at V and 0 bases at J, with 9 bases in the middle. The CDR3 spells CASSRGYSNQPQHF. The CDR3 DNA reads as TGTGCCAGCAGCAGGGGTTATAGCAATCAGCCCCAGCATTTT.

CDR3 protein: CATIDPGRNIQYF. The CDR3 coding sequence is TGTGCCACGATTGACCCAGGGCGTAACATTCAGTACTTC. V and J are TRBV6-5 and TRBJ2-4, with D possibly being TRBD1 (5 bases). The V and J ends lost 10 bases and 7 bases respectively, with 17 bases between them. Germline loops: CDR1 MNHEY, CDR2 SVGAGI. CDR3 length: 13 residues.

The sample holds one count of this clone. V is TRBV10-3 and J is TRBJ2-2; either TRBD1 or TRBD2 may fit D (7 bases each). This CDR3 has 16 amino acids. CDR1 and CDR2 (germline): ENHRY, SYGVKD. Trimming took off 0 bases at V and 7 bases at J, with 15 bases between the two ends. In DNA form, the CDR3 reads TGTGCCATCAGTGAGTCCGCAGGGGGGGACGGCGGGGAGCTGTTTTTT. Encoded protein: CAISESAGGDGGELFF.